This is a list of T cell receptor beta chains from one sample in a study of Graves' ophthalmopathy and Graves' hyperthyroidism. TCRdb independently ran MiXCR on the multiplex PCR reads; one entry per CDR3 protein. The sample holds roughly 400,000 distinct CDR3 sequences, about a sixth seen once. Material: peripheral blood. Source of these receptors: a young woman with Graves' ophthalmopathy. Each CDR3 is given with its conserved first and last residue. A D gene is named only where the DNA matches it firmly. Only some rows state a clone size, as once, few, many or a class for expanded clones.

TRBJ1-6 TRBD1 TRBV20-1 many TGCAGTGCTGCCAGGGGGCCAGGGAATTCACCCCTCCACTTT CSAARGPGNSPLHF
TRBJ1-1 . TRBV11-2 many TGTGCCAGCAGCTTAGACCTCGCTAGATCGGCGGCTGAAGCTTTCTTT CASSLDLARSAAEAFF
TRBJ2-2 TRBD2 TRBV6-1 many TGTGCCAGCAGAGCGGGAGGGCCGCGTACCGGGGAGCTGTTTTTT CASRAGGPRTGELFF
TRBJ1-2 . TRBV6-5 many TGTGCCAGCAGCATCCGTGTCGAGGAGGGCTATGGCTACACCTTC CASSIRVEEGYGYTF
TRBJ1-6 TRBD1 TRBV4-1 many TGCGCCAGCAGCTTCCGAAGACAGGGGAATTCACCCCTCCACTTT CASSFRRQGNSPLHF
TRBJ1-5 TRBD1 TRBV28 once TGTGCCAGCAGTTCCATACAGGGGATGGGCGTGGGGCAGCCCCAGCATTTT CASSSIQGMGVGQPQHF
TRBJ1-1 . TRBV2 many TGTGCCAGCAGTAGGGACCGGGGAACTGAAGCTTTCTTT CASSRDRGTEAFF
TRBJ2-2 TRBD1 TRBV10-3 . TGTGCCATCAGTCCGATGACAGGGTCCGGGGAGCTGTTTTTT CAISPMTGSGELFF
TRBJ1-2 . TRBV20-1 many TGCAGCAACAGGGAGGGGAACTATGGCTACACCTTC CSNREGNYGYTF
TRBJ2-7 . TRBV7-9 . TGTGCCAGCAGCTTGGAGGGGGCCGAGCAGTACTTC CASSLEGAEQYF
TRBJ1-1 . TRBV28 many TGTGCCAGCAGTTTGGGGGCAAAAGCTTTCTTT CASSLGAKAFF
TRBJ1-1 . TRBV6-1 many TGTGCCAGCAGTGAAGACGGTAGGTTGAGAGCTTTCTTT CASSEDGRLRAFF
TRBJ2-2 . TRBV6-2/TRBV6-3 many TGTGCCAGTCGGAGAGGACAGACGAACACCGGGGAGCTGTTTTTT CASRRGQTNTGELFF
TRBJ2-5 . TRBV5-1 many TGCGCCAGCAGCTCGCAGGGACCTACCCAAGAGACCCAGTACTTC CASSSQGPTQETQYF
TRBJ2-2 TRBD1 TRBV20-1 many TGCAGTGCTAGAGTTTGGACAGGGGCCCCCGGGGAGCTGTTTTTT CSARVWTGAPGELFF
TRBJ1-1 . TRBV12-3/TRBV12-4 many TGTGCCAGCATCGCGGTAGGAGGGAACACTGAAGCTTTCTTT CASIAVGGNTEAFF
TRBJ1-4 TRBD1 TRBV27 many TGTGCCAGCAGTAGGCGACAGGGTACAACTAATGAAAAACTGTTTTTT CASSRRQGTTNEKLFF
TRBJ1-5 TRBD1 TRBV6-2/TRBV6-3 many TGTGCCAGCAGCCAGACAGACAGGGGCCATCAGCCCCAGCATTTT CASSQTDRGHQPQHF
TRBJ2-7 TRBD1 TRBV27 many TGTGCCAGCAGTTCGGGTGACAGGGGTTCCGAGCAGTACTTC CASSSGDRGSEQYF
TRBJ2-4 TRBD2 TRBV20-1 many TGCAGTGCACGGACTAGCGGGACCAAAAACATTCAGTACTTC CSARTSGTKNIQYF
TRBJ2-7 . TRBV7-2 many TGTGCCAGCAGCTTAGTAACTGGCTACGAGCAGTACTTC CASSLVTGYEQYF
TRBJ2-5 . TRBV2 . TGTGCCAGCAGGGGGACCGCTGAGACCCAGTACTTC CASRGTAETQYF
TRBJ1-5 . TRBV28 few TGTGCCAGCAACACCGGACGGGTCATTGGGCAGCCCCAGCATTTT CASNTGRVIGQPQHF
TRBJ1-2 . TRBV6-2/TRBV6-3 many TGTGCCAGCGCAAACTCAGCTAACTATGGCTACACCTTC CASANSANYGYTF
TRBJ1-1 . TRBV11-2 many TGTGCCAGCAGCCCCGGCTCCCAGGGGTTGAAAACTGAAGCTTTCTTT CASSPGSQGLKTEAFF
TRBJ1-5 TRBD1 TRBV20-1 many TGCAGTGCTTCCAGGGGACAGGGCGATCAGCCCCAGCATTTT CSASRGQGDQPQHF
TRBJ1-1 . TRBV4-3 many TGCGCCAGCAGCCAAGATCTGTGGAACAAGAACACTGAAGCTTTCTTT CASSQDLWNKNTEAFF
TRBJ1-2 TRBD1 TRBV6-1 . TGTGCCAGCAGCGCCGGACAGGGCTCCTATGGCTACACCTTC CASSAGQGSYGYTF
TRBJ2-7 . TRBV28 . TGTGCCAGCAGTTTATATCGCTACGAGCAGTACTTC CASSLYRYEQYF
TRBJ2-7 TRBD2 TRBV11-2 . TGTGCCAGCAGCTCGCGGGGGGGAGTCTACGAGCAGTACTTC CASSSRGGVYEQYF
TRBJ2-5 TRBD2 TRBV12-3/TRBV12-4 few TGTGCCAGCAGTCCCAAAGAACCCGGGACTAGCTTGGAGACCCAGTACTTC CASSPKEPGTSLETQYF
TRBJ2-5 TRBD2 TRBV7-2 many TGTGCCAGCAGCTTAGAGATGACTAGCGGGCAAGAGGCCCAGTACTTC CASSLEMTSGQEAQYF
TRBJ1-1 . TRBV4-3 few TGCGCCAGCAGCCAAGATTGGGGCGGGAGGTTAGAAGCTTTCTTT CASSQDWGGRLEAFF
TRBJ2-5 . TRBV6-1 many TGTGCCAGCAGTGACGCCTCGATGGCAGGGGTTCTGGAGACCCAGTACTTC CASSDASMAGVLETQYF
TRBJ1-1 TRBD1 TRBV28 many TGTGCCAGCAGTCCGGGACAGGGAGAAACTGAAGCTTTCTTT CASSPGQGETEAFF
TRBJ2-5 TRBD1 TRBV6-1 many TGTGCCAGCAGTATGGGACAGGGTACGACCCAGTACTTC CASSMGQGTTQYF
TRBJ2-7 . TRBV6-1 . TGTGCCAGCAGACAGACCCCCCAGAGCTCCTACGAGCAGTACTTC CASRQTPQSSYEQYF
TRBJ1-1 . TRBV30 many TGTGCCTGGAGGGACAGCGTTGAAGCTTTCTTT CAWRDSVEAFF
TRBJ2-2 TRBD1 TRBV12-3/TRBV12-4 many TGTGCCAGCAGTCCCGGGACAGGGATGGCCGGGGAGCTGTTTTTT CASSPGTGMAGELFF
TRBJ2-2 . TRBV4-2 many TGTGCCAGCAGCTCCCTTTTTAGTGGGGGGACCGGGGAGCTGTTTTTT CASSSLFSGGTGELFF
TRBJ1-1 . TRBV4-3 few TGCGCCAGCAGCCAAGAAGATGGGGGGTTGAACACTGAAGCTTTCTTT CASSQEDGGLNTEAFF
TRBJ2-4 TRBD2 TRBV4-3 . TGCGCCAGCAGCCAGGACCAGGGACTAGCGAAAAACATTCAGTACTTC CASSQDQGLAKNIQYF
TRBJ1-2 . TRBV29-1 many TGCAGCGTCGCTAGTACGACCGTTTCTAACTATGGCTACACCTTC CSVASTTVSNYGYTF
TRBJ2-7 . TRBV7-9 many TGTGCCAGCAGCTCCCAGACCCCGGGCTGCGACTTC CASSSQTPGCDF
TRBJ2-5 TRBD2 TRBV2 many TGTGCCAGCAGAGAGGGACTAGCGGGAGTGGAAGAGACCCAGTACTTC CASREGLAGVEETQYF
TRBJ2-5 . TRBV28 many TGTGCCAGCAGCTTATCCCGGGAGACCCAGTACTTC CASSLSRETQYF
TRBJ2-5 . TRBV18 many TGTGCCAGCTCACCGGTGAAGGGGACCCAGTACTTC CASSPVKGTQYF
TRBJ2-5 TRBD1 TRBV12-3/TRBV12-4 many TGTGCCAGCAGTTTTGAGACAGGGGAAGAGACCCAGTACTTC CASSFETGEETQYF
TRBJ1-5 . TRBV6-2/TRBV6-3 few TGTGCCAGCAGCCGCGGGGATTGGCGTAGCAATCAGCCCCAGCATTTT CASSRGDWRSNQPQHF
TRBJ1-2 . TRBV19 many TGTGCCAGTAGCGCTACGGCAATAACCTATGGCTACACCTTC CASSATAITYGYTF
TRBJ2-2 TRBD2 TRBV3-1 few TGTGCCAGCAGCCTGGGACTAGCGGGAGTGAGTAACACCGGGGAGCTGTTTTTT CASSLGLAGVSNTGELFF
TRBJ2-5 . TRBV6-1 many TGTGCCAGCACCCAAGGATTTGGGGAGACCCAGTACTTC CASTQGFGETQYF
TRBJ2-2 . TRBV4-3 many TGCGCCAGCAGCCCCCTCGGGACCAACACCGGGGAGCTGTTTTTT CASSPLGTNTGELFF
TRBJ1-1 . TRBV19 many TGTGCCAGTAGCAAACATCCGGGACAAATGAACACTGAAGCTTTCTTT CASSKHPGQMNTEAFF
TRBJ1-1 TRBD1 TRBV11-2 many TGTGCCAGCAGCTTACAACCCGGGACAGTGTTGAACACTGAAGCTTTCTTT CASSLQPGTVLNTEAFF
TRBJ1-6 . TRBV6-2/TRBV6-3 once TGTGCCACCCGTGGGGGACATCCAAATTCACCCCTCCACTTT CATRGGHPNSPLHF
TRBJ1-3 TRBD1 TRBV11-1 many TGTGCCAGCAGCTTACGGACAGGGAACTCTGGAAACACCATATATTTT CASSLRTGNSGNTIYF
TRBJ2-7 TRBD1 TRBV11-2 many TGTGCCAGCAGCTTAGGTCCCTACGAGGGGGCCGAGCAGTACTTC CASSLGPYEGAEQYF
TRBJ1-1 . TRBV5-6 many TGTGCCAGCAGCTTGGAAAGGTTGGGCACTGAAGCTTTCTTT CASSLERLGTEAFF
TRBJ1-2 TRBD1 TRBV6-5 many TGTGCCAGCATCGGACAGGGGTCTTCGAATCTCTATGGCTACACCTTC CASIGQGSSNLYGYTF